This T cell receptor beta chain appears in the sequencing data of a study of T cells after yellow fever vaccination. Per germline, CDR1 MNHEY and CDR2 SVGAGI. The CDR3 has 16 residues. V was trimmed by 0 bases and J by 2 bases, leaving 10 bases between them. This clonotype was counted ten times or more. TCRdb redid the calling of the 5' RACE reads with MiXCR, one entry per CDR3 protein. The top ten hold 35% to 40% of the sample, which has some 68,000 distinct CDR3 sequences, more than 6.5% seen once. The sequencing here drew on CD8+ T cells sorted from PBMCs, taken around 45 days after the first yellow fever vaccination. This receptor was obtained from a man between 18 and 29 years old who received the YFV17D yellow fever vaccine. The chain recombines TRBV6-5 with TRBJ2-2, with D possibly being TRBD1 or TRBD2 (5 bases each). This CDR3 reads CASSYSAGTNTGELFF. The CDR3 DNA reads TGTGCCAGCAGTTACTCGGCCGGGACCAACACCGGGGAGCTGTTTTTT.